The entry below describes one T cell receptor beta chain. Its target is unknown. An end of the junction differs from the germline gene, which may be a read error. The germline gives CDR1 LGHNA, CDR2 YNFKEQ. CDR3 length equals 16 residues. The data were obtained in a study of tumor and adjacent non-tumor tissue in lung cancer. Study as a whole: There were around 11 adenocarcinoma, 2 squamous cell carcinoma and 1 small cell lung cancer cases. Approximately 4.2 million productive TCRbeta reads were obtained per sample on average. Study-level results: Tumor tissue had significantly higher TCR diversity than normal lung.

TCRbeta libraries were built with three rounds of nested PCR, modified from ARM-PCR. MiXCR was run by TCRdb on the multiplex PCR reads, yielding one entry per CDR3 protein. The data hold about 48,000 distinct CDR3 sequences, with around 64% observed a single time. No cell sorting was done before RNA was extracted from the tissue. More than 3 cm separated this lung sample from the edge of the tumor. The chain carries TRBV4-2 and TRBJ2-2, with D unresolved. The sample consisted of distant non-tumor lung tissue. The source is a woman aged 70-85 years with non-small cell lung cancer. The CDR3 region has the DNA TGTACCAGCAACCAAGATTGGGCCACGAGCACCGGGGAGCTGTTTTTT. It specifies CTSNQDWATSTGELFF.